Here is one T cell receptor (beta chain) with its context. This sample was included in a study of blood T cell repertoires in COVID-19. Study-level information: The analysed material was cDNA or gDNA that came from T cells, B-cell-depleted T cells, or PBMCs.

Produced via immunoSEQ multiplex PCR; TCRdb's table is partial and in-frame only. The repertoire consists of roughly 440,000 clones, with more than 70% occurring once and the leading ten covering roughly 12%. This CDR3 is 13 amino acids long. Trimming cost V 11 bases and J 0 bases, with 10 bases left between them. The receptor was derived from a woman between 45 and 65 years old with COVID-19, enrolled during active disease. The sequenced sample consisted of peripheral blood. V usage is TRBV12-3 or TRBV12-4 and J usage is TRBJ2-2; unclear D gene. The chain's CDR3 is CAAGLANTGELFF. In DNA form, the CDR3 reads TGTGCCGCAGGTCTCGCGAACACCGGGGAGCTGTTTTTT.